The T cell receptor beta chain described here comes from a study of blood T cell repertoires in COVID-19. Whole-study context: There were acute and convalescent COVID-19 samples, and they came from the United States, Italy and Spain.

CDR3 size: 15 residues. V shed 6 bases and J shed 3 bases, with 15 bases lying between them. Germline V lookup: CDR1 MNHEY, CDR2 SMNVEV (reference sequence). Original analysis: Scientists estimated how many nucleated cells there were by amplifying reference gene primers. Libraries were prepared by immunoSEQ multiplex PCR; TCRdb keeps only in-frame clonotypes and omits some of them. V and J calls and clone size come straight from that table; D and trimming were deduced from the DNA. The profile covers approximately 230,000 clones, with about 90% appearing a single time and approximately 1.9% taken by the ten largest. The study drew participants aged roughly 18 to 95 years from approximately 23 US areas. Donors in Cohort 3 counted as recovered after two negative PCRs, clearance, or symptom resolution.

The sequence came from a woman younger than 30 who had recovered from COVID-19. Input material: PBMCs or T cells enriched from blood (not recorded which). The chain joins TRBV27 to TRBJ1-5, with TRBD1 as a possible D gene (5 bases). This chain's CDR3 is CASSREGRNNQPQHF. DNA for the CDR3: TGTGCCAGCAGCCGAGAGGGGAGGAACAATCAGCCCCAGCATTTT.